Following are 31 T cell receptor beta chains from one sample sequenced in a study of blood T cell repertoires in COVID-19. Method: immunoSEQ multiplex PCR; TCRdb's copy keeps in-frame clones and lacks some. Of about 100,000 clones in the sample, 80% to 90% are singletons; the top ten hold about 5%. Material: peripheral blood. These receptors all stem from a human donor in a cohort sampled during active COVID-19.

V is TRBV28 and J is TRBJ1-4; 7 bases are a match to TRBD1. The V and J ends lost 6 bases and 5 bases, in that order; junction bases with no gene match: 6. The length of the CDR3 is 14 residues. CDR1 and CDR2 from the germline V gene are MDHEN and SYDVKM. CDR3 region: CASSPWTGNEKLFF. The CDR3 DNA reads TGTGCCAGCAGCCCCTGGACAGGAAATGAAAAACTGTTTTTT.

The CDR3 here is CASSPQTGAPNTGELFF. The CDR3 bases are TGTGCCAGCAGTCCCCAGACAGGGGCCCCGAACACCGGGGAGCTGTTTTTT. The chain combines TRBV27 with TRBJ2-2; 8 positions agree with TRBD1. The CDR3 totals 17 residues. With V trimmed by 5 bases and J by 0 bases, 8 bases remained unmatched. The germline gives CDR1 MNHEY, CDR2 SMNVEV (reference sequence).

The V and J genes are TRBV19 and TRBJ1-1, with D possibly TRBD1 on 5 matching bases. The CDR3 is 13 amino acids. Trimming removed 4 bases from V and 1 base from J, with 7 bases in between. CDR1 is LNHDA and CDR2 is SQIVND in the germline V gene (reference sequence). In nucleotides, the CDR3 is TGTGCCAGTAGTAATAGGGGGAACACTGAAGCTTTCTTT. This encodes CASSNRGNTEAFF.

The V and J genes are TRBV6-2 or TRBV6-3 and TRBJ2-1; unclear D gene. CDR1 and CDR2 from the germline V gene are MNHEY and SVGEGT. The CDR3 runs to 14 residues. Trimming took off 2 bases at V and 8 bases at J, with 13 bases between the two ends. The CDR3 region has the DNA TGTGCCAGCAGTTACGGCGGATCGACGGATGAGCAGTTCTTC. This gives the protein CASSYGGSTDEQFF.

CDR3 amino acids: CASRPTGYGYEQYF. The CDR3 nucleotides read TGTGCCAGCAGACCTACAGGGTACGGGTACGAGCAGTACTTC. The chain employs TRBV28 and TRBJ2-7, with TRBD1 as a possible D gene (6 bases). The CDR3 has 14 residues. The V gene's germline CDR1 is MDHEN and CDR2 SYDVKM. Trimming cost V 6 bases and J 4 bases, with 16 bases left between them.

The gene calls are TRBV5-1 and TRBJ1-2; TRBD1 might be the D (5 bases). This CDR3 has 16 residues. V lost 2 bases and J 3 bases, leaving 17 bases between the germline ends. Germline V lookup: CDR1 SGHRS, CDR2 YFSETQ. CDR3 region: CASSLYQGSYDYGYTF. CDR3 DNA sequence: TGCGCCAGCAGCTTATATCAGGGATCCTATGACTATGGCTACACCTTC.

The chain couples TRBV11-1 to TRBJ2-2; D is unclear. Germline V gene sequence: CDR1 SGHAT, CDR2 FQDESV (reference sequence). CDR3 length equals 12 residues. V was clipped by 11 bases and J by 4 bases, with 11 bases between them. The CDR3 protein is CAQKTSTGELFF. The CDR3 nucleotides are TGTGCCCAAAAAACTTCCACCGGGGAGCTGTTTTTT. Looking up the rest from reference TRBV11-1 and TRBJ2-2 gives the full variable domain: EAEVAQSPRYKITEKSQAVAFWCDPISGHATLYWYRQILGQGPELLVQFQDESVVDDSQLPKDRFSAERLKGVDSTLKIQPAELGDSAMYLCAQKTSTGELFFGEGSRLTVL.

This chain joins TRBV20-1 and TRBJ1-1; D gene ambiguous. This CDR3 contains 10 residues. Trimming left V 7 bases short and J 1 base short, with 4 bases between. Germline V CDR1 and CDR2: DFQATT, SNEGSKA (reference sequence). CDR3 coding DNA: TGCAGTGTCGGGAACACTGAAGCTTTCTTT. Its protein is CSVGNTEAFF.

This sequence joins TRBV5-1 and TRBJ2-5; 8 positions match TRBD1. Per germline, CDR1 SGHRS and CDR2 YFSETQ. CDR3 length: 15 residues. Trimming removed 4 bases from V and 5 bases from J; junction bases left unmatched: 10. The CDR3 DNA sequence: TGCGCCAGCAGCCCTGGACAGGGTTCATGGGAGACCCAGTACTTC. Translating gives CASSPGQGSWETQYF. Filled out from reference TRBV5-1 and TRBJ2-5, the complete variable domain reads KAGVTQTPRYLIKTRGQQVTLSCSPISGHRSVSWYQQTPGQGLQFLFEYFSETQRNKGNFPGRFSGRQFSNSRSEMNVSTLELGDSALYLCASSPGQGSWETQYFGPGTRLLVL.

In the case of this clone: The germline gene is not matched at one end of the junction; a read error may be the cause. The rearrangement links TRBV24-1 to TRBJ2-3, with 7 bases lining up with TRBD2. The CDR3 sequence is 16 residues long. CDR1 is KGHDR and CDR2 is SFDVKD in the germline V gene. CDR3 protein: CATSGLAGEGADTQYF. The DNA of the CDR3 is TGTGCCACCAGTGGTTTGGCGGGAGAAGGGGCAGATACGCAGTATTTT.

This clone has more than one count but fewer than ten. The V and J genes are TRBV7-9 and TRBJ1-3, with D unresolved. The germline CDR1 and CDR2 sequences are SEHNR and FQNEAQ (reference sequence). V was trimmed by 5 bases and J by 0 bases, leaving 11 bases between them. CDR3 length: 15 residues. CDR3 coding DNA: TGTGCCAGCAGCCCGCCCCCCAGCTCTGGAAACACCATATATTTT. Translation gives CASSPPPSSGNTIYF.

This sequence joins TRBV7-2 and TRBJ2-2; 9 bases agree with TRBD2. The length of the CDR3 is 16 residues. The ends lost 6 bases at V and 7 bases at J; junction bases unmatched: 12. Per germline, CDR1 SGHTA and CDR2 FQGNSA. CDR3 nucleotides: TGTGCCAGCAGTCAGGCGGGGCTAGCGGGATTCGGGGAGCTGTTTTTT. Translated, it gives CASSQAGLAGFGELFF.

The J gene is TRBJ1-4, the V gene TRBV18; D may be TRBD1 (6 bases). The CDR3 runs 15 residues. CDR1 and CDR2 from the germline V gene are KGHSH and LQKENI. V shed 3 bases and J shed 8 bases, with 16 bases lying between them. The CDR3 sequence is CASSPGIQGTEKLFF. The CDR3 DNA is TGTGCCAGCTCACCGGGGATTCAGGGGACGGAAAAACTGTTTTTT.

For the CDR3, the DNA is TGTGCCAGCAGCCTACTGAAGTCCTCTGGGGCCAACGTCCTGACTTTC. Amino acids: CASSLLKSSGANVLTF. The V and J genes are TRBV27 and TRBJ2-6; D not certain. The CDR3 loop spans 16 amino acids. Trimming shortened V by 6 bases and J by 0 bases, and 12 bases separated the two germline ends. The germline gives CDR1 MNHEY, CDR2 SMNVEV (reference sequence).

A single count supports this clone. V gene TRBV5-6 combines with J gene TRBJ1-6, with unresolved D. The CDR3 extends over 13 amino acids. Germline CDR1 and CDR2: SGHDT and YYEEEE. Trimming left V 1 base short and J 9 bases short, with 8 bases between. For the CDR3, the DNA is TGTGCCAGCAGCTTGCCCGGAGTTTCACCCCTCCACTTT. Translation gives CASSLPGVSPLHF.

This chain links TRBV3-1 (or the pseudogene TRBV3-2) with TRBJ2-1; D ambiguous. V was shortened by 4 bases and J by 5 bases, with 3 bases between the two germline ends. The germline V gene has CDR1 LGHDT and CDR2 YNNKEL (reference sequence). The CDR3 sequence is 11 residues long. The CDR3 sequence: CASSRDNEQFF. The CDR3 nucleotides are TGTGCCAGCAGCCGAGACAATGAGCAGTTCTTC.

The chain is built from TRBV10-3 and TRBJ1-5; 12 positions agree with TRBD1. The V gene end was trimmed by 3 bases and the J gene end by 6 bases; junction bases not matched to a gene: 9. Germline V gives CDR1 ENHRY, CDR2 SYGVKD. The CDR3 is 17 amino acids. As DNA, the CDR3 is TGTGCCATCAGTGATAGATGGGGGACAGGGGGCAGTCAGCCCCAGCATTTT. This sequence encodes CAISDRWGTGGSQPQHF.

This rearrangement joins TRBV7-9 to TRBJ2-1, with TRBD1 identical over 9 bases. The germline CDR1 and CDR2 sequences are SEHNR and FQNEAQ (reference sequence). This CDR3 has 17 residues. Germline trimming cut 4 bases from V and 1 base from J; bases unmatched to any gene: 8. For the CDR3, the DNA is TGTGCCAGCAGCTCTGACAGGGGGAGAGGATCCTACAATGAGCAGTTCTTC. It codes for CASSSDRGRGSYNEQFF.

Only a few counts were recorded for this clone. The chain couples TRBV19 to TRBJ2-4; D gene unclear. This CDR3 has 16 residues. Per germline, CDR1 LNHDA and CDR2 SQIVND (reference sequence). Trimming took 9 bases from V and 2 from J, leaving 20 bases between them. The chain's CDR3 is CARPVAPCLTKNIQYF. CDR3 DNA sequence: TGTGCCAGACCCGTCGCGCCGTGTTTGACCAAAAACATTCAGTACTTC.

The chain is built from TRBV5-4 and TRBJ2-3; maybe TRBD1 (6 bases). In germline, CDR1 is SGHNT, CDR2 YYREEE (reference sequence). V was pared by 3 bases and J by 3 bases, with 14 bases between. The CDR3 length is 15 residues. Here the CDR3 reads CASSSKTGATDTQYF. The CDR3 DNA sequence: TGTGCCAGCAGCTCGAAGACAGGCGCGACAGATACGCAGTATTTT.

This clone was observed once. J is TRBJ2-7 and V is TRBV28, with TRBD2 identical over 8 bases. The CDR3 has 14 amino acids. Germline CDR1 reads MDHEN; CDR2 reads SYDVKM. J was trimmed by 6 bases and V by 2 bases; bases with no gene match: 6. The CDR3 is CASSLERESSEQYF. DNA for the CDR3: TGTGCCAGCAGTTTAGAGCGGGAGAGTTCCGAGCAGTACTTC. Full variable domain (rest looked up from reference TRBV28 and TRBJ2-7): DVKVTQSSRYLVKRTGEKVFLECVQDMDHENMFWYRQDPGLGLRLIYFSYDVKMKEKGDIPEGYSVSREKKERFSLILESASTNQTSMYLCASSLERESSEQYFGPGTRLTVT.

V and J are TRBV10-3 and TRBJ1-1; maybe TRBD1 (6 bases). Germline V gene lookup returns CDR1 ENHRY and CDR2 SYGVKD. V was pared by 2 bases and J by 5 bases, with 9 bases between. The CDR3 has 13 residues. The chain's CDR3 is CAISETGSTEAFF. The CDR3, as DNA: TGTGCCATCAGTGAGACAGGGTCGACTGAAGCTTTCTTT.

This clone appeared a single time. V gene TRBV7-9 combines with J gene TRBJ2-4; 10 bases line up with TRBD2. The CDR3 has 14 residues. Germline CDR1 SEHNR, CDR2 FQNEAQ (reference sequence). J gave up 6 bases and V 5 bases, and 4 bases lay outside the gene matches. The CDR3 loop is CASSASGSSNIQYF. The DNA of the CDR3 is TGTGCCAGCAGCGCTAGCGGGAGTTCAAACATTCAGTACTTC.

This sequence joins TRBV5-8 and TRBJ1-2; 8 nucleotides align to TRBD1. J lost 7 bases, V lost 4 bases, and 9 bases had no gene match. The CDR3 sequence is 14 residues long. Looked up from germline, CDR1 is SGHTS and CDR2 is YDEGEE. In DNA form, the CDR3 reads TGTGCCAGCAGCCTACAGGGGGTGACGGGTGGCTACACCTTC. It encodes CASSLQGVTGGYTF.

The V and J genes are TRBV28 and TRBJ1-2; 9 bases match TRBD1. CDR1 and CDR2 (germline): MDHEN, SYDVKM. With 6 bases clipped from V and 3 bases from J, the junction kept 8 bases outside the gene matches. The CDR3 totals 15 residues. The CDR3 region is CASRYGTGKDYGYTF. The CDR3 nucleotides read TGTGCCAGCAGGTATGGGACAGGGAAGGACTATGGCTACACCTTC.

The V gene is TRBV18, the J gene TRBJ1-2; D is ambiguous. The CDR3 length is 15 residues. Looked up from germline, CDR1 is KGHSH and CDR2 is LQKENI. Trimming took 1 base from V and 3 from J, leaving 12 bases between them. For the CDR3, the DNA is TGTGCCAGCTCACCACGACTAGTACCCGACTATGGCTACACCTTC. This translates into CASSPRLVPDYGYTF.

This clone was seen only a few times. The V call is TRBV14, the J call TRBJ2-2; TRBD1 matches at 8 bases. Germline assignment: CDR1 SGHDN and CDR2 FVKESK. The trim removed 0 bases at V and 6 bases at J, leaving 12 bases unmatched. The CDR3 loop spans 18 amino acids. CDR3: CASSQDWWTGRSAGELFF. In DNA, the CDR3 is TGTGCCAGCAGCCAAGATTGGTGGACAGGGAGGTCTGCCGGGGAGCTGTTTTTT.

This chain uses TRBV20-1 with TRBJ2-7; D remains unclear. The CDR3 loop spans 11 amino acids. Germline loops: CDR1 DFQATT, CDR2 SNEGSKA (reference sequence). V was trimmed by 4 bases and J by 4 bases, leaving 8 bases between them. CDR3 in DNA: TGCAGTGCTACAGACCAGTACGAGCAGTACTTC. Protein product: CSATDQYEQYF.

This chain uses TRBV29-1 with TRBJ2-3, with a weak D call TRBD1 (5 bases). CDR1 is SQVTM, CDR2 ANQGSEA, per germline. Trimming left V 5 bases short and J 2 bases short, with 17 bases between. The CDR3 spans 15 residues. The CDR3: CSVPPADTHTDTQYF. In DNA, the CDR3 is TGCAGCGTTCCTCCGGCGGACACACACACAGATACGCAGTATTTT.

The chain employs TRBV5-1 and TRBJ1-5, with D perhaps TRBD1 (5 bases). Germline CDR1 SGHRS, CDR2 YFSETQ. V lost 0 bases and J lost 5, with 9 bases in between. The CDR3 covers 14 residues. CDR3 nucleotides: TGCGCCAGCAGCTTGGCCGGGGGGGATCAGCCCCAGCATTTT. Translating gives CASSLAGGDQPQHF. The whole variable domain, filled in from reference TRBV5-1 and TRBJ1-5, reads KAGVTQTPRYLIKTRGQQVTLSCSPISGHRSVSWYQQTPGQGLQFLFEYFSETQRNKGNFPGRFSGRQFSNSRSEMNVSTLELGDSALYLCASSLAGGDQPQHFGDGTRLSIL.

The rearrangement joins TRBV27 to TRBJ2-7, with D maybe TRBD2 (6 bases). The CDR3 is made up of 16 amino acids. Germline V gene data show CDR1 as MNHEY and CDR2 as SMNVEV (reference sequence). The ends were cut back, 0 bases at V and 0 bases at J, with 12 bases in the middle. CDR3 residues: CASSLSPGALSYEQYF. In nucleotides, the CDR3 is TGTGCCAGCAGTTTATCACCGGGAGCCCTCTCCTACGAGCAGTACTTC.